A selection of T cell receptor beta chains follows, all from one sample in a study of cytomegalovirus exposure and HLA in healthy donors. Some clones are missing from TCRdb's copy, which holds only in-frame ones; the method was immunoSEQ multiplex PCR. The sample holds around 95,000 clones; approximately 80% are singletons and the top ten take more than 3%. The sample comprised PBMCs. Receptors were obtained from a female donor in good health and CMV-seropositive. Each CDR3 is given with its conserved first and last residue. A D gene is named only where the DNA matches it firmly. Rows may omit the clone size; those that give it use once, few, many or a size class.

>TRBJ1-6|15|TRBV6-5|TRBD1|-
TGTGCCAGCAGTACCTTGACAGGGGCAAATTCACCCCTCCACTTT
CASSTLTGANSPLHF
>TRBJ2-5|12|TRBV15|-|-
TGTGCCACGAGTGACAGACAAGAGACCCAGTACTTC
CATSDRQETQYF
>TRBJ2-5|15|TRBV7-9|-|few
TGTGCCAGCAGCTTTAGGGGGAGGGCGAAGGAGACCCAGTACTTC
CASSFRGRAKETQYF
>TRBJ2-4|14|TRBV7-9|-|-
TGTGCCAGCAGCGGGAGGGACAAAGAAAACATTCAGTACTTC
CASSGRDKENIQYF
>TRBJ1-6|16|TRBV5-4|-|once
TGTGCCAGCGGCGGACAGTCTAGCTCCTATAATTCACCCCTCCACTTT
CASGGQSSSYNSPLHF
>TRBJ1-1|12|TRBV5-4|TRBD1|-
TGTGCCAGCAGCCCGACAGGGTCCGAAGCTTTCTTT
CASSPTGSEAFF
>TRBJ2-7|15|TRBV10-2|TRBD2|-
TGCGCCAGCAGGCCCCCGGGACTAGCGGGAGTCATGCAGTACTTC
CASRPPGLAGVMQYF
>TRBJ2-4|15|TRBV7-2|-|-
TGTGCCAGCAGCCCCCGGAGGGTAGCCAAAAACATTCAGTACTTC
CASSPRRVAKNIQYF
>TRBJ1-5|14|TRBV5-6|-|-
TGTGCCAGCAGCTTGGGTCGGGTAGGTCAGCCCCAGCATTTT
CASSLGRVGQPQHF
>TRBJ1-2|15|TRBV6-6|TRBD1|-
TGTGCCAGCACCTCAGACAGGGGGCGCAACTATGGCTACACCTTC
CASTSDRGRNYGYTF
>TRBJ2-1|14|TRBV30|TRBD2|-
TGTGCCTGGGAGTTGCAAGCGGGATACAATGAGCAGTTCTTC
CAWELQAGYNEQFF
>TRBJ2-1|17|TRBV5-6|TRBD1|-
TGTGCCAGCAGCCCGCGCCCGTGGGACAGGCGGTGGGGTGAGCAGTTCTTC
CASSPRPWDRRWGEQFF
>TRBJ2-5|16|TRBV4-1|TRBD1|-
TGCGCCAGCAGCCCCTCGGGACAGGGGATAGGGGAGACCCAGTACTTC
CASSPSGQGIGETQYF
>TRBJ2-1|16|TRBV2|-|-
TGTGCCAGCAGTGATTCCGGAGGGGCTACCTACAATGAGCAGTTCTTC
CASSDSGGATYNEQFF
>TRBJ2-2|14|TRBV19|TRBD1|few
TGTGCCAGCCGACAGGGCTCGAACACCGGGGAGCTGTTTTTT
CASRQGSNTGELFF
>TRBJ1-4|14|TRBV25-1|-|-
TGTGCCAGCCTGGGACACGCGGTGAATGAAAAACTGTTTTTT
CASLGHAVNEKLFF
>TRBJ2-1|15|TRBV27|TRBD2|-
TGTGCCAGCAGTAAGTGGACTAGCGGGAGTAATGAGCAGTTCTTC
CASSKWTSGSNEQFF
>TRBJ1-3|16|TRBV5-1|-|few
TGCGCCAGCAGCTTGGAAGAGAGCAACTCTGGAAACACCATATATTTT
CASSLEESNSGNTIYF
>TRBJ2-1|15|TRBV5-4|TRBD2|once
TGTGCCAGCAGCCAGGGACTAGCGGGGAGTAATGAGCAGTTCTTC
CASSQGLAGSNEQFF
>TRBJ1-2|15|TRBV5-1|-|-
-
CASSFGPGVIYGYPF
>TRBJ1-1|13|TRBV6-5|-|-
TGTGCCAGCACCGCGGACACGACCACTGAAGCTTTCTTT
CASTADTTTEAFF
>TRBJ2-2|16|TRBV5-1|-|-
TGCGCCAGCAGCTTGCGGACAGCCGACGGCACCGGGGAGCTGTTTTTT
CASSLRTADGTGELFF
>TRBJ2-1|17|TRBV13|TRBD2|-
TGTGCCAGCAGCTTAAGCCTTGAACTAGCGGGAGGGATTGAGCAGTTCTTC
CASSLSLELAGGIEQFF
>TRBJ1-5|15|TRBV7-6|-|-
TGTGCCAGCAGCTTAGAGCCTGATAGCAATCAGCCCCAGCATTTT
CASSLEPDSNQPQHF
>TRBJ2-3|14|TRBV19|-|once
TGTGCCAGTAGTATGGGGGAGGTCGCAGATACGCAGTATTTT
CASSMGEVADTQYF
>TRBJ2-2|14|TRBV7-2|TRBD1|once
TGTGCCAGCAGACAGGGGAGGAACACCGGGGAGCTGTTTTTT
CASRQGRNTGELFF
>TRBJ2-7|15|TRBV6-5|TRBD1|-
TGTGCCAGCAGTTCGAAGGGGGCTGGTCGGGACGAGCAGTACTTC
CASSSKGAGRDEQYF
>TRBJ1-2|12|TRBV21-1|-|-
TGCGAAGGGGGCCCCTTTAACTATGGCTACACCTTC
CEGGPFNYGYTF
>TRBJ2-1|15|TRBV5-5|TRBD2|-
TGTGCCAGCAGCTTGGATACTAGCGGGTACAATGAGCAGTTCTTC
CASSLDTSGYNEQFF
>TRBJ2-7|15|TRBV7-9|TRBD2|once
TGTGCCAGCAGCTTGGTGCGGGGGGGCCGGGACGAGCAGTACTTC
CASSLVRGGRDEQYF
>TRBJ1-1|16|TRBV27|TRBD1|few
TGTGCCAGCAGACACACCTGGGGACAGACGAACACTGAAGCTTTCTTT
CASRHTWGQTNTEAFF
>TRBJ1-3|14|TRBV9|-|-
TGTGCCAGCAGCGTAACGGGCTCTGGAAACACCATATATTTT
CASSVTGSGNTIYF
>TRBJ2-1|18|TRBV5-6|-|-
TGTGCCAGCAGCCGAACATCCACAGGGAAATACGGGAGGTATGAGCAGTTCTTC
CASSRTSTGKYGRYEQFF
>TRBJ2-7|14|TRBV6-1|-|few
TGTGCCAGCAGTGAAGCGCGGGATATCGAAGGGCAGTACTTC
CASSEARDIEGQYF
>TRBJ2-7|15|TRBV5-4|-|-
TGTGCCAGCAGCTTTAGTGCTACTATCTCCTACGAGCAGTACTTC
CASSFSATISYEQYF
>TRBJ2-7|13|TRBV9|-|-
TGTGCCAGCAGCGTAGCGGTAGACTACGAGCAGTACTTC
CASSVAVDYEQYF
>TRBJ2-3|16|TRBV9|TRBD2|-
TGTGCCAGCAGCGTAGCTGGCGGGGGGAACACAGATACGCAGTATTTT
CASSVAGGGNTDTQYF
>TRBJ2-1|14|TRBV5-6|-|-
TGTGCCAGCAGCTCCGGGACACTATACAATGAGCAGTTCTTC
CASSSGTLYNEQFF
>TRBJ2-7|17|TRBV28|-|few
TGTGCCAGCAGACAATCCTACTACAGGGATGAAAGCCACGAGCAGTACTTC
CASRQSYYRDESHEQYF
>TRBJ1-2|17|TRBV29-1|TRBD1|-
TGCAGCGCCGAAAACCGGGACAGGGGGCTTTTAGGCTATGGCTACACCTTC
CSAENRDRGLLGYGYTF
>TRBJ1-4|13|TRBV2|TRBD1|-
TGTGCCAGCATAAGTGGGGACAGTGAAAAACTGTTTTTT
CASISGDSEKLFF
>TRBJ1-2|14|TRBV6-5|-|-
TGTGCCAGCAGTTACTCGACGGGGGATAATGGCTACACCTTC
CASSYSTGDNGYTF
>TRBJ1-1|16|TRBV19|TRBD1|-
TGTGCCAGTAGTATAGATTGGGGACAGCTGAACACTGAAGCTTTCTTT
CASSIDWGQLNTEAFF
>TRBJ1-5|15|TRBV5-1|-|-
TGCGCCAGCAGCTTGGGGGAAGGAGGGAATCAGCCCCAGCATTTT
CASSLGEGGNQPQHF
>TRBJ2-7|13|TRBV6-4|TRBD2|-
TGTGCCAGCAGTGGACTGCGGGGGGGTGAGCAGTACTTC
CASSGLRGGEQYF
>TRBJ1-1|14|TRBV6-1|-|-
TGTGCCAGCAGCTCGAGGGCCCTGAACACTGAAGCTTTCTTT
CASSSRALNTEAFF
>TRBJ2-7|16|TRBV6-1|TRBD1|-
TGTGCCAGCAGTGAAGCTCGACAGGGAAACTCCTACGAGCAGTACTTC
CASSEARQGNSYEQYF
>TRBJ2-2|15|TRBV6-5|-|-
TGTGCCAGCAGTACCCCTACTATGAACACCGGGGAGCTGTTTTTT
CASSTPTMNTGELFF
>TRBJ1-4|13|TRBV2|-|-
TGTGCCGGCAAAACCAGGGAGGACGAAAAACTGTTTTTT
CAGKTREDEKLFF
>TRBJ1-1|15|TRBV7-2|-|once
TGTGCCAGCAGCCAGCTCAAATACAGGGCTTGGGAAGCTTTCTTT
CASSQLKYRAWEAFF